These 10 T cell receptor beta chains originate from one sample sequenced in a study of T cells in Graves' hyperthyroidism and ophthalmopathy. Template material for amplifying TCR beta CDR3 regions consisted of RNA transcripts. Initially, a first-round RT-PCR of the TCR CDR3 employed the HTBI primer set. TCRdb recomputed calls from the multiplex PCR reads with MiXCR, one row per CDR3 protein. The sample gives hundreds of thousands of distinct CDR3 sequences, roughly 37% of which show up once; 7.5% to 9.5% is in the top ten. Sequenced sample: blood. The receptors were gathered from a man younger than 35 with Graves' hyperthyroidism.

A few counts support this clonotype. The J gene is TRBJ2-2, the V gene TRBV24-1; tentatively, D is TRBD1 (5 bases). In germline, CDR1 is KGHDR, CDR2 SFDVKD. The CDR3 spans 12 residues. V was pared by 5 bases and J by 6 bases, with 6 bases between. For the CDR3, the DNA is TGTGCCACCAGTGGGGGCCCCGGGGAGCTGTTTTTT. This gives the protein CATSGGPGELFF.

This clonotype was counted at least ten times. The chain joins TRBV25-1 to TRBJ1-2, with no clear D. Trimming took off 2 bases at V and 5 bases at J, with 9 bases between the two ends. This CDR3 region has 13 residues. Germline CDR1 and CDR2: MGHDK and SYGVNS. The CDR3 nucleotides are TGTGCCAGCAGTGAAACCGGCCCTTATGGCTACACCTTC. Its protein is CASSETGPYGYTF.

This clonotype was detected many times. This rearrangement joins TRBV19 to TRBJ1-5, with TRBD1 identical over 10 bases. The junction had 4 bases not matched to a gene; V was cut back by 4 bases and J by 7 bases. There are 14 residues in the CDR3. The germline gives CDR1 LNHDA, CDR2 SQIVND (reference sequence). CDR3 loop: CASSTDRGMQPQHF. In DNA, the CDR3 is TGTGCCAGTAGTACGGACAGGGGGATGCAGCCCCAGCATTTT.

The chain combines TRBV7-8 with TRBJ1-5; TRBD1 aligns across 12 bases. CDR3 size: 17 residues. J gave up 0 bases and V 8 bases, and 8 bases lay outside the gene matches. Germline V gene lookup returns CDR1 SGHVS and CDR2 FQNEAQ. CDR3 protein: CASRAGTGGDSNQPQHF. CDR3 in DNA: TGTGCCAGCCGGGCCGGGACAGGGGGCGATAGCAATCAGCCCCAGCATTTT.

The chain has TRBV19 and TRBJ2-7, with 10 bases identical to TRBD1. Germline V gives CDR1 LNHDA, CDR2 SQIVND (reference sequence). Unmatched junction bases numbered 8, after V lost 8 bases and J lost 1 base. This CDR3 region has 15 residues. This CDR3 is CASRSPGQGSYEQYF. The CDR3 coding sequence is TGTGCCAGTCGATCTCCGGGACAGGGGTCCTACGAGCAGTACTTC.

The V call is TRBV2, the J call TRBJ1-5; unclear D gene. V gave up 5 bases and J gave up 4 bases, with 12 bases separating them. CDR1 is SNHLY and CDR2 is FYNNEI in the germline V gene. The CDR3 has 14 residues. As DNA, the CDR3 is TGTGCCAGCAGTTTCGGGTCTAGAAATCAGCCCCAGCATTTT. Translated, it gives CASSFGSRNQPQHF.

The table lists this clonotype with many counts. This sequence joins TRBV25-1 and TRBJ2-7, with a tentative D call TRBD1 (5 bases). Germline values: CDR1 MGHDK, CDR2 SYGVNS. Trimming removed 3 bases at V and 2 bases at J, with 17 bases between. The CDR3 sequence is 16 residues long. CDR3 nucleotide sequence: TGTGCCAGCAGTGAGGGCCTTCAGACAGAACCCTACGAGCAGTACTTC. Its protein is CASSEGLQTEPYEQYF.

The chain links TRBV7-8 to TRBJ1-5; maybe TRBD1 (6 bases). Germline V gene lookup returns CDR1 SGHVS and CDR2 FQNEAQ. The ends were cut back, 5 bases at V and 14 bases at J, with 22 bases in the middle. The CDR3 runs 14 residues. CDR3 sequence reads: CASSRRGTNSYEHF. Here the CDR3 DNA reads TGTGCCAGCAGCCGGAGGGGGACAAACTCCTACGAGCATTTT.

The chain is built from TRBV9 and TRBJ1-1, with a weak D call TRBD1 (5 bases). Deletions cut 4 bases from V and 0 bases from J, with 22 bases between. The length of the CDR3 is 18 residues. Germline CDR1 SGDLS, CDR2 YYNGEE. The CDR3 bases are TGTGCCAGCAGCTTTCATTCAAGTCCGGGACGGATGAACACTGAAGCTTTCTTT. Translated, it gives CASSFHSSPGRMNTEAFF.

This clonotype was seen a handful of times. The chain is built from TRBV10-3 and TRBJ2-2; 8 nucleotides line up with TRBD1. The CDR3 totals 16 residues. With 10 bases clipped from V and 3 bases from J, the junction kept 13 bases outside the gene matches. CDR1 and CDR2 (germline): ENHRY, SYGVKD. The CDR3 is CATTGQATKDTGELFF. CDR3 bases: TGTGCCACCACGGGACAGGCCACGAAGGACACCGGGGAGCTGTTTTTT.